The clone carrying this T cell receptor beta chain has a handful of counts. TCRdb used MiXCR to reprocess the 5' RACE reads, holding one entry per CDR3 protein. The table lists roughly 600,000 distinct CDR3 sequences, about a sixth of them singletons. This sample was taken from a study of T-cell memory formation after mild COVID-19. This clonotype was sampled from an adult woman who had mild COVID-19 (a few samples of this study predate the infection). Cell type and time point are not known. The sequencing sample was made of PBMCs or a T cell subset sorted from them (not recorded which).

CDR3 amino acids: CATSRKGTPKKETQYF. CDR3 DNA: TGTGCCACCAGCAGAAAGGGGACCCCGAAGAAAGAGACCCAGTACTTC. This chain links TRBV15 with TRBJ2-5; D may correspond to TRBD1 or TRBD2 (5 bases each). CDR1 LNHNV and CDR2 YYDKDF come from the germline V gene (reference sequence). Deletions cut 2 bases from V and 3 bases from J, with 16 bases between. CDR3 length: 16 amino acids.